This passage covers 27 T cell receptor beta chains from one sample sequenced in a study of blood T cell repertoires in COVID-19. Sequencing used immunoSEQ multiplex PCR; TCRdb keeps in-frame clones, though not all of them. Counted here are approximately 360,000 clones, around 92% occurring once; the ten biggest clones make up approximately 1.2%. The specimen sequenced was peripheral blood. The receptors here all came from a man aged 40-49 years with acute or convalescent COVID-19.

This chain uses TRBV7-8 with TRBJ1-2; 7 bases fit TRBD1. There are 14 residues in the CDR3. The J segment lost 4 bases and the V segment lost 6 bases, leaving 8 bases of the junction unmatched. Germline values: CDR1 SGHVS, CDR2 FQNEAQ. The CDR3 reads CASSSNRGSYGYTF. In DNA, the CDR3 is TGTGCCAGCAGTTCGAACAGGGGATCCTATGGCTACACCTTC. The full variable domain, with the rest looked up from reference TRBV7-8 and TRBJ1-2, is GAGVSQSPRYKVAKRGQDVALRCDPISGHVSLFWYQQALGQGPEFLTYFQNEAQLDKSGLPSDRFFAERPEGSVSTLKIQRTQQEDSAVYLCASSSNRGSYGYTFGSGTRLTVV.

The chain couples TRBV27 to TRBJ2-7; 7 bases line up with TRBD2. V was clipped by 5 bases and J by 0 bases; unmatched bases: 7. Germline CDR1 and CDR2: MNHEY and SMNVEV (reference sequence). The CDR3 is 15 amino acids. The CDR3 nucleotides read TGTGCCAGCAGTCCGAGCGGGGCGATCTCCTACGAGCAGTACTTC. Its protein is CASSPSGAISYEQYF.

The DNA for the CDR3 is TGTGCCAGCAGCACAGGCACATCCTATGGCTACACCTTC. This gives the protein CASSTGTSYGYTF. The chain couples TRBV13 to TRBJ1-2; D perhaps matches TRBD1 (5 bases). V was shortened by 5 bases and J by 4 bases, with 11 bases between the two germline ends. This CDR3 has 13 amino acids. Germline-derived CDR1 and CDR2 are PRHDT and FYEKMQ (reference sequence).

The CDR3 region is CASTLGLAQYNEQFF. DNA for the CDR3: TGTGCCAGCACTTTAGGACTAGCGCAATACAATGAGCAGTTCTTC. This chain uses TRBV9 with TRBJ2-1, with TRBD2 identical over 9 bases. Germline CDR1 SGDLS, CDR2 YYNGEE. V was pared by 6 bases and J by 4 bases, with 8 bases of the junction left unmatched. The CDR3 contains 15 residues.

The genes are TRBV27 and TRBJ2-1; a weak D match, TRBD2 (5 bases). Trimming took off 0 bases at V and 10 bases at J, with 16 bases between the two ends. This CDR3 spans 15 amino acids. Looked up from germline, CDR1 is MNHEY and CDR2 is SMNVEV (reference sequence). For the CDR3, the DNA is TGTGCCAGCAGTTTATCGGAGGTGGCGGGTAACGAGCAGTTCTTC. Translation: CASSLSEVAGNEQFF.

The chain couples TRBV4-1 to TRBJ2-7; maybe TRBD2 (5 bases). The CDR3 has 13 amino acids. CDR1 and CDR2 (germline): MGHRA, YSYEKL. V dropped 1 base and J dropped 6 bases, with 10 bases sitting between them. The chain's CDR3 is CASSQVTGLEQYF. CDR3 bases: TGCGCCAGCAGCCAAGTAACCGGACTCGAGCAGTACTTC.

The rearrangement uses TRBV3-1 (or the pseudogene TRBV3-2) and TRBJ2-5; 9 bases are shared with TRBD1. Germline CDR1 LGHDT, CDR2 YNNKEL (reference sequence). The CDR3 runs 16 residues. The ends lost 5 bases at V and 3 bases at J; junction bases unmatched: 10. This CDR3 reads CASSLQGAGDKETQYF. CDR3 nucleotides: TGTGCCAGCAGCTTACAGGGGGCTGGGGATAAAGAGACCCAGTACTTC.

CDR3 in DNA: TGTGCCATCAGTGACCCAACTCAGGACAGGAAAAAACTGTTTTTT. Translation gives CAISDPTQDRKKLFF. The chain couples TRBV10-3 to TRBJ1-4; TRBD1 matches at 7 bases. The CDR3 length is 15 residues. The V segment lost 3 bases and the J segment 9 bases; nucleotides outside the gene matches: 10. In germline, CDR1 is ENHRY, CDR2 SYGVKD.

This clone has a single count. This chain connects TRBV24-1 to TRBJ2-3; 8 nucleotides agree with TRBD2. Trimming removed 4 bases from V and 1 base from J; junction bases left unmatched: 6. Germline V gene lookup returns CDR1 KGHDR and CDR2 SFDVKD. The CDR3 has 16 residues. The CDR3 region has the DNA TGTGCCACCAGTGACGGCGGGGGGTGGGGCACAGATACGCAGTATTTT. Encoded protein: CATSDGGGWGTDTQYF.

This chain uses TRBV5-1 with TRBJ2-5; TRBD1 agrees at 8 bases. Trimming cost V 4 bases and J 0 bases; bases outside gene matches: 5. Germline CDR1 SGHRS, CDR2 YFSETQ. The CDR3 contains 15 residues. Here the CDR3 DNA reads TGCGCCAGCAGCCGGGACAGGAGCCACCAAGAGACCCAGTACTTC. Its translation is CASSRDRSHQETQYF.

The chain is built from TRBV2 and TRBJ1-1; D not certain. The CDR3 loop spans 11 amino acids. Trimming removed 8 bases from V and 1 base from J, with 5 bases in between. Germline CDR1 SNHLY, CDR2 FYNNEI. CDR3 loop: CASLENTEAFF. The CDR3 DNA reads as TGTGCCAGCCTAGAGAACACTGAAGCTTTCTTT.

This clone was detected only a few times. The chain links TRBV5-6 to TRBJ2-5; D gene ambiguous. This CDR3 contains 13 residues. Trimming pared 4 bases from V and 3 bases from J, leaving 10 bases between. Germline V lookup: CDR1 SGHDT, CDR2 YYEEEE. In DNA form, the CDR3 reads TGTGCCAGCAGCAGAGAAGTTAAAGAGACCCAGTACTTC. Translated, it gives CASSREVKETQYF.

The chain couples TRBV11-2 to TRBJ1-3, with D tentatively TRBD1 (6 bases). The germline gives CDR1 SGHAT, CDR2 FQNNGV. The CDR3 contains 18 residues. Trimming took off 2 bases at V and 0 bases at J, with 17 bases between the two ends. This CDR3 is CASSLSRGMGNSGNTIYF. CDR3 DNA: TGTGCCAGCAGCTTATCAAGGGGGATGGGAAACTCTGGAAACACCATATATTTT.

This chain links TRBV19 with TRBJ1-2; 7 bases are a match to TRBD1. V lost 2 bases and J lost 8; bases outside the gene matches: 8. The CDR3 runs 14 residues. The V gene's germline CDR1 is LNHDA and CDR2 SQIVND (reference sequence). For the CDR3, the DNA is TGTGCCAGTAGTATAAAGGGGGCGCCGTACGGCTACACCTTC. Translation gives CASSIKGAPYGYTF.

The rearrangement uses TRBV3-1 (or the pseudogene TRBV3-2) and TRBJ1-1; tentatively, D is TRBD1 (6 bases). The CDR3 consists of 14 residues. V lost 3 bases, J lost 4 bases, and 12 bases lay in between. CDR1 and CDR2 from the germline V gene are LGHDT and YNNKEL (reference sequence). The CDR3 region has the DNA TGTGCCAGCAGCCAGGTAGGGGGAACCACTGAAGCTTTCTTT. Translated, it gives CASSQVGGTTEAFF.

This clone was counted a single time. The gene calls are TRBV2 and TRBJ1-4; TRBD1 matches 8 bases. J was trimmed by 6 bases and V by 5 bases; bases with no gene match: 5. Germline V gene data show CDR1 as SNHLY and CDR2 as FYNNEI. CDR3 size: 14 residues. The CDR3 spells CASSPDREDEKLFF. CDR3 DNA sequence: TGTGCCAGCAGTCCGGACAGGGAAGATGAAAAACTGTTTTTT.

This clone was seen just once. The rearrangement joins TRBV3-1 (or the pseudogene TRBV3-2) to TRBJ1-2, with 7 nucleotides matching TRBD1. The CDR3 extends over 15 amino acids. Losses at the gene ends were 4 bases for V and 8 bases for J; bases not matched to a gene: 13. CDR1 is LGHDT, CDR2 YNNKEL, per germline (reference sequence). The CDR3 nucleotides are TGTGCCAGCAGCCTCAGGACAGGAGGAGCGCAGGGCTACACCTTC. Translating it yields CASSLRTGGAQGYTF.

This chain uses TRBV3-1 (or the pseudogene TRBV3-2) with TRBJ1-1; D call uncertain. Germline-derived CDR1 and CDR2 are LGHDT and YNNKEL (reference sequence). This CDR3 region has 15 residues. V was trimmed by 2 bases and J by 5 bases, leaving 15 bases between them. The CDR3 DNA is TGTGCCAGCAGCCAACCCCTCGGCGGGGATACTGAAGCTTTCTTT. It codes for CASSQPLGGDTEAFF.

Here the CDR3 DNA reads TGTGCCACCAAGTGGGCCAATGAGCAGTTCTTC. Translated, it gives CATKWANEQFF. The rearrangement links TRBV24-1 to TRBJ2-1, with D uncertain. The V gene's germline CDR1 is KGHDR and CDR2 SFDVKD. CDR3 size: 11 residues. Trimming took off 8 bases at V and 6 bases at J, with 7 bases between the two ends.

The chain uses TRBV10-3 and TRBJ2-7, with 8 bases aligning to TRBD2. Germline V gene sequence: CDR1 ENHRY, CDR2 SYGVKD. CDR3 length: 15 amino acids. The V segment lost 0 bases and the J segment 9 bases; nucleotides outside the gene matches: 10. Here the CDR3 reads CAISESVAGPSGQYF. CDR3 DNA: TGTGCCATCAGTGAGTCGGTAGCGGGACCCTCGGGGCAGTACTTC.

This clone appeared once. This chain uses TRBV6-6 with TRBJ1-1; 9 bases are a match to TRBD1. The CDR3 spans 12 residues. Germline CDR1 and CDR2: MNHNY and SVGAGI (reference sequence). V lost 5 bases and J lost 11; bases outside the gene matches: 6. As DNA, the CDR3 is TGTGCCAGCAGTCCTACAGGGGGCGAGGCTTTCTTT. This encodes CASSPTGGEAFF.

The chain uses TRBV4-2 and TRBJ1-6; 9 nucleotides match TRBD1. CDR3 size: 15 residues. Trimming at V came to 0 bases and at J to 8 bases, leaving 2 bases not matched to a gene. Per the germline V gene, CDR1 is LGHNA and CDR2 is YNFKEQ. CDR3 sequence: CASSQEWTGDSPLHF. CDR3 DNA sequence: TGTGCCAGCAGCCAAGAGTGGACAGGGGATTCACCCCTCCACTTT.

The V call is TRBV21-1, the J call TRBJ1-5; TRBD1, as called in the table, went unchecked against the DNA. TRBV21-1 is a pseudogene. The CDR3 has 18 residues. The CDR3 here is CASSKELSRTATHQPQHF. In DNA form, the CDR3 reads TGTGCCAGCAGCAAAGAGTTGTCTCGGACAGCGACGCATCAGCCCCAGCATTTT.

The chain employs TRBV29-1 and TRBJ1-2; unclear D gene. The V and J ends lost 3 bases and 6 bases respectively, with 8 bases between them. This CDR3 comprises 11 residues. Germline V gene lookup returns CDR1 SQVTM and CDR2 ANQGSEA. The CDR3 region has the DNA TGCAGCGTTGAGCCCGGGGATGGCTACACCTTC. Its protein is CSVEPGDGYTF.

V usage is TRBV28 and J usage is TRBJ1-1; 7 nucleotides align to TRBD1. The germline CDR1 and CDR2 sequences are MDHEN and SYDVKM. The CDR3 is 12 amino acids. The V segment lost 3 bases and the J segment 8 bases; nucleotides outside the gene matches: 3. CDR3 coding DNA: TGTGCCAGCAGTTTCGGGACAGCCGAAGCTTTCTTT. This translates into CASSFGTAEAFF. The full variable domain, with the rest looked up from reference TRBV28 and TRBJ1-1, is DVKVTQSSRYLVKRTGEKVFLECVQDMDHENMFWYRQDPGLGLRLIYFSYDVKMKEKGDIPEGYSVSREKKERFSLILESASTNQTSMYLCASSFGTAEAFFGQGTRLTVV.

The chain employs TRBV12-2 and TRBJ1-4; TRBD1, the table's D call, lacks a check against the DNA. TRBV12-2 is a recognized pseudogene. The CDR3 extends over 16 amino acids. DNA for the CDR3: TGTGCAAGTCGCTCGACCCTCAGGGGTTTTGGTGAAAAACTGTTTTTT. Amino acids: CASRSTLRGFGEKLFF.

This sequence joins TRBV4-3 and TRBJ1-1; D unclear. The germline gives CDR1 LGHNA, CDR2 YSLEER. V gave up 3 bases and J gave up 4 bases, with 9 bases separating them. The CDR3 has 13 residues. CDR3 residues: CASSQMTVTEAFF. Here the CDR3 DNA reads TGCGCCAGCAGCCAGATGACTGTCACTGAAGCTTTCTTT.